These T cell receptor beta chains were read from a single sample in a study of shared T cell receptors in the human thymus. Some clones are missing from TCRdb's copy, which holds only in-frame ones; the method was immunoSEQ multiplex PCR. The profile shows under 700,000 clones, around 82% of them singletons. These same data were also listed under a study on human thymus T cells.

The sample consisted of thymocytes. These receptors all stem from a boy under two years old with a congenital heart defect. The CDR3 runs from the conserved cysteine through the conserved F or W. A D gene is named only where the DNA matches it firmly. The listing skips clone size in some rows; elsewhere it reads once, few, many or a size class.

TRBD2	17	-	TRBV27	TRBJ2-7	CASSLWVGLAGVGEQYF	TGTGCCAGCAGCCTTTGGGTCGGGCTAGCGGGAGTTGGGGAGCAGTACTTC
TRBD1	16	-	TRBV14	TRBJ1-3	CASSPSRTGVGNTIYF	TGTGCCAGCAGCCCCTCGCGGACAGGGGTCGGAAACACCATATATTTT
-	14	-	TRBV19	TRBJ2-5	CASSKRQARETQYF	TGTGCCAGTAGTAAACGACAGGCCCGGGAGACCCAGTACTTC
-	14	-	TRBV19	TRBJ1-5	CASASAAQNQPQHF	TGTGCCAGTGCATCGGCAGCGCAAAATCAGCCCCAGCATTTT
-	10	-	TRBV20-1	TRBJ2-3	CSERQHTQYF	TGCAGTGAAAGACAGCATACGCAGTATTTT
TRBD2	19	once	TRBV14	TRBJ2-4	CASSQTGASGGGTKNIQYF	TGTGCCAGCAGCCAAACCGGGGCTAGCGGGGGGGGAACCAAAAACATTCAGTACTTC
TRBD2	15	-	TRBV28	TRBJ2-3	CASIPLAGDTDTQYF	TGTGCCAGCATACCACTAGCGGGAGACACAGATACGCAGTATTTT
-	15	once	TRBV9	TRBJ1-1	CASSTRDTLNTEAFF	TGTGCCAGCAGCACTCGGGACACCCTGAACACTGAAGCTTTCTTT
-	14	once	TRBV19	TRBJ2-1	CASTMRGFSNEQFF	TGTGCCAGTACCATGCGCGGGTTTAGCAATGAGCAGTTCTTC
TRBD1	15	-	TRBV19	TRBJ2-1	CASRRDRDRGHEQFF	TGTGCCAGTAGGCGAGACCGGGACAGGGGTCATGAGCAGTTCTTC
TRBD2	15	-	TRBV6-4	TRBJ2-1	CATTSIAGGIDEQFF	TGTGCCACCACGTCGATAGCGGGAGGGATCGATGAGCAGTTCTTC
-	12	-	TRBV4-1	TRBJ2-1	CASSRLENEQFF	TGCGCCAGCAGCAGACTAGAGAATGAGCAGTTCTTC
-	14	-	TRBV5-1	TRBJ2-2	CASSLSRGTGELFF	TGCGCCAGCAGCTTGAGTAGAGGCACCGGGGAGCTGTTTTTT
TRBD2	13	-	TRBV13	TRBJ2-7	CASSFGGTGEQYF	TGTGCCAGCAGCTTCGGGGGGACCGGCGAGCAGTACTTC
-	19	-	TRBV27	TRBJ2-1	CASSLSSQSQTRLYNEQFF	TGTGCCAGCAGTTTATCGTCTCAATCCCAAACTAGACTCTACAATGAGCAGTTCTTC
-	13	-	TRBV27	TRBJ2-7	CASRDRWAYEQYF	TGTGCCAGCAGAGACAGGTGGGCCTACGAGCAGTACTTC
TRBD2	17	-	TRBV7-9	TRBJ2-3	CASSPTLAGDFTDTQYF	TGTGCCAGCAGCCCCACCTTGGCGGGAGACTTCACAGATACGCAGTATTTT
-	15	-	TRBV7-9	TRBJ2-7	CASSLAGSDPNEQYF	TGTGCCAGCAGCTTAGCGGGGAGCGACCCCAACGAGCAGTACTTC
-	15	-	TRBV11-2	TRBJ2-7	CASSLRGGADYEQYF	TGTGCCAGCAGCTTACGCGGGGGCGCAGACTACGAGCAGTACTTC
TRBD2	17	-	TRBV18	TRBJ2-7	CASSPPGLAGAAYEQYF	TGTGCCAGCTCACCCCCGGGACTAGCGGGAGCCGCCTACGAGCAGTACTTC
-	12	few	TRBV11-2	TRBJ2-3	CASSSRVYTQYF	TGTGCCAGCAGCTCCCGTGTATATACGCAGTATTTT
TRBD2	19	-	TRBV7-2	TRBJ2-7	CASSLARGTSGRHSYEQYF	TGTGCCAGCAGCTTAGCTAGAGGGACTAGCGGGAGGCACTCCTACGAGCAGTACTTC
TRBD2	15	-	TRBV4-3	TRBJ2-7	CASSQGAGGSYEQYF	TGCGCCAGCAGCCAAGGCGCGGGAGGATCCTACGAGCAGTACTTC
TRBD2	17	-	TRBV11-2	TRBJ2-3	CASSLGLATISTDTQYF	TGTGCCAGCAGCTTAGGACTAGCGACAATTAGCACAGATACGCAGTATTTT
-	16	-	TRBV7-9	TRBJ1-1	CASSLPFRQAHTEAFF	TGTGCCAGCAGCCTCCCCTTCAGACAGGCCCACACTGAAGCTTTCTTT
TRBD2	12	-	TRBV30	TRBJ2-7	CAWTAAGLEQYF	TGTGCCTGGACCGCGGCGGGACTAGAGCAGTACTTC
TRBD2	18	-	TRBV10-3	TRBJ2-1	CAISESRGSGRSRNEQFF	TGTGCCATCAGTGAGTCGAGGGGTAGCGGGAGATCTCGCAATGAGCAGTTCTTC
TRBD2	14	few	TRBV30	TRBJ2-3	CAAGAGGRADTQYF	TGTGCCGCTGGAGCGGGAGGGCGGGCAGATACGCAGTATTTT
TRBD2	17	few	TRBV9	TRBJ2-1	CASSALPGLASYNEQFF	TGTGCCAGCAGCGCACTCCCGGGACTAGCGTCCTACAATGAGCAGTTCTTC
TRBD2	19	-	TRBV5-1	TRBJ2-7	CASSLGLGLAGVVSYEQYF	TGCGCCAGCAGCTTGGGACTGGGACTAGCGGGAGTGGTCTCCTACGAGCAGTACTTC